The next 9 T cell receptor beta chains were all read from a single sample in a study of cytomegalovirus exposure and HLA in healthy donors. PCR was performed using 60 Vbeta and 13 Jbeta primers. Generated by immunoSEQ multiplex PCR, the TCRdb table keeps only in-frame clones and is missing some. Of 73,000 or so clones listed, around three quarters are singletons. Specimen: PBMCs. These receptors came from a man aged 50 to 60 in good health and CMV-seronegative.

The chain is built from TRBV5-1 and TRBJ2-2; no reliable D call. V lost 2 bases, J lost 13 bases, and 9 bases lay in between. The CDR3 covers 11 residues. Germline CDR1 reads SGHRS; CDR2 reads YFSETQ. The CDR3 nucleotides are TGCGCCAGCAGCTTTGCGTCGTGGCTGTTTTTT. Its protein product is CASSFASWLFF.

The rearrangement joins TRBV5-1 to TRBJ1-2; 7 bases are a match to TRBD1. The CDR3 length is 15 residues. The trim removed 4 bases at V and 4 bases at J, leaving 10 bases unmatched. Germline V gives CDR1 SGHRS, CDR2 YFSETQ. CDR3 in amino acids: CASSPPEGARYGYTF. CDR3 sequence (DNA): TGCGCCAGCAGCCCACCTGAGGGGGCTCGCTATGGCTACACCTTC.

The chain couples TRBV28 to TRBJ2-7; D ambiguous. The CDR3 sequence is 13 residues long. Between the trimmed V and J ends, which lost 8 bases and 2 bases, there was a span of 13 bases. Germline values: CDR1 MDHEN, CDR2 SYDVKM. CDR3 sequence: CASLTGRAYEQYF. CDR3 DNA: TGTGCCAGCCTTACTGGGCGAGCCTACGAGCAGTACTTC.

The gene calls are TRBV27 and TRBJ1-5, with D unclear. CDR3 length: 14 residues. Germline CDR1 and CDR2: MNHEY and SMNVEV (reference sequence). The ends were cut back, 5 bases at V and 2 bases at J, with 10 bases in the middle. CDR3 DNA sequence: TGTGCCAGCAGTGCCTACCCCCGCAATCAGCCCCAGCATTTT. Amino acids: CASSAYPRNQPQHF.

The chain combines TRBV30 with TRBJ1-3; possibly TRBD1 for D (6 bases). Germline values: CDR1 GTSNPN, CDR2 SVGIG (reference sequence). V was pared by 3 bases and J by 2 bases, with 11 bases between. This CDR3 is 14 amino acids long. CDR3 residues: CAWRDRQPGNTIYF. CDR3 DNA sequence: TGTGCCTGGAGGGACAGACAACCTGGAAACACCATATATTTT.

The CDR3 DNA is TGTGCCAGCTCACCAGCTGACAGGGTACACGAGCAGTACTTC. This encodes CASSPADRVHEQYF. The rearrangement joins TRBV18 to TRBJ2-7; TRBD1 agrees at 7 bases. With V trimmed by 2 bases and J by 5 bases, 6 bases remained unmatched. The length of the CDR3 is 14 residues. Germline CDR1 and CDR2: KGHSH and LQKENI.

In its sample, this clone was seen a few times. The chain uses TRBV5-1 and TRBJ2-1; the match to TRBD2 covers 7 bases. Germline loops: CDR1 SGHRS, CDR2 YFSETQ. Losses at the gene ends were 4 bases for V and 7 bases for J; bases not matched to a gene: 2. The CDR3 is 12 residues long. CDR3 in amino acids: CASSPGGNEQFF. For the CDR3, the DNA is TGCGCCAGCAGCCCGGGGGGAAATGAGCAGTTCTTC.

The V gene is TRBV15, the J gene TRBJ1-6, with 9 bases matching TRBD1. The germline CDR1 and CDR2 sequences are LNHNV and YYDKDF (reference sequence). Trimming took 0 bases from V and 10 from J; bases not matched to a gene: 10. The CDR3 contains 17 residues. CDR3 loop: CATSRDPTGQGKSPLHF. The CDR3 DNA reads TGTGCCACCAGCAGAGATCCCACGGGACAGGGAAAGTCACCCCTCCACTTT. The full variable domain, with the rest looked up from reference TRBV15 and TRBJ1-6, is DAMVIQNPRYQVTQFGKPVTLSCSQTLNHNVMYWYQQKSSQAPKLLFHYYDKDFNNEADTPDNFQSRRPNTSFCFLDIRSPGLGDTAMYLCATSRDPTGQGKSPLHFGNGTRLTVT.

This clone was detected only once. V and J are TRBV7-9 and TRBJ2-1, with TRBD1 identical over 9 bases. V gave up 5 bases and J gave up 4 bases; unmatched junction bases: 15. CDR3 size: 18 residues. Germline CDR1 SEHNR, CDR2 FQNEAQ (reference sequence). The CDR3 DNA is TGTGCCAGCAGCCTAAAGGTAAAACAGGGGGCATCTTACAATGAGCAGTTCTTC. It translates to CASSLKVKQGASYNEQFF.